These 20 T cell receptor beta chains share one sample of origin, sequenced in a study of T cells in localized non-small cell lung cancer. The protocol was immunoSEQ multiplex PCR, while the TCRdb copy is restricted to in-frame clones and leaves out a portion. The table records 8,200 or so clones, 45% to 65% of them present only once. This specimen consisted of lymph node tissue, obtained before any cancer treatment. All receptors derive from a male donor older than 55 with stage I squamous cell lung carcinoma.

This clone appeared a few times. The chain couples TRBV6-7 to TRBJ1-1; 8 bases align to TRBD1. TRBV6-7 is assigned to the ORF class and has an uncertain function. This CDR3 contains 16 residues. Unmatched junction bases numbered 10, after V lost 2 bases and J lost 5 bases. The CDR3 nucleotides read TGTGCCAGCAGTTACAAGACAGGGGCCCCGAGGACTGAAGCTTTCTTT. This encodes CASSYKTGAPRTEAFF.

This clone turned up a few times. The genes are TRBV10-2 and TRBJ2-3; D not certain. Looked up from germline, CDR1 is WSHSY and CDR2 is SAAADI. V was pared by 4 bases and J by 2 bases, with 7 bases between. The CDR3 runs 13 residues. Here the CDR3 reads CASSGVFTDTQYF. The CDR3 nucleotides read TGCGCCAGCAGTGGGGTTTTCACAGATACGCAGTATTTT.

This clone was detected only a few times. In DNA form, the CDR3 reads TGTGCCAGCAGTCGTTGGGGCGGGAGGGCCGTTGTGAACATTCAGTACTTC. As protein: CASSRWGGRAVVNIQYF. The rearrangement joins TRBV6-8 to TRBJ2-4; TRBD2 matches at 9 bases. This CDR3 has 17 residues. With V trimmed by 5 bases and J by 7 bases, 15 bases remained unmatched. Germline CDR1 and CDR2: MNHGY and SAAAGT.

The rearrangement links TRBV18 to TRBJ1-2; TRBD1 might be the D (6 bases). The V end was cut by 8 bases, the J end by 8 bases, with 15 bases between. The CDR3 length is 12 residues. Germline assignment: CDR1 KGHSH and CDR2 LQKENI. The CDR3 nucleotides read TGTGCCAGCGCTACCAGGGGACGGGGCTACACCTTC. Translation gives CASATRGRGYTF.

The chain links TRBV4-1 to TRBJ2-7; D possibly matches TRBD1 or TRBD2 (5 bases each). This CDR3 is built from 14 residues. Germline CDR1 and CDR2: MGHRA and YSYEKL. Deletions cut 4 bases from V and 7 bases from J, with 17 bases between. The CDR3 nucleotides read TGCGCCAGCAGCCCTTCGGCAGGGCCGGGGGAGCAGTACTTC. It codes for CASSPSAGPGEQYF.

A single count supports this clone. The chain recombines TRBV28 with TRBJ1-1; D may be TRBD1 (6 bases). Germline V lookup: CDR1 MDHEN, CDR2 SYDVKM. The CDR3 length is 14 residues. The V and J ends lost 2 bases and 4 bases respectively, with 11 bases between them. The CDR3 coding sequence is TGTGCCAGCAGTTTAACAGGGTTCACCACTGAAGCTTTCTTT. Its protein is CASSLTGFTTEAFF.

The V call is TRBV28, the J call TRBJ1-5; TRBD1 aligns across 7 bases. Trimming removed 4 bases from V and 2 bases from J; junction bases left unmatched: 8. The CDR3 covers 16 residues. Germline assignment: CDR1 MDHEN and CDR2 SYDVKM. This CDR3 is CASSSPTGRGNQPQHF. The CDR3 DNA is TGTGCCAGCAGTTCCCCGACAGGGAGAGGCAATCAGCCCCAGCATTTT.

By its share, this clone is medium-sized (0.01 to 0.1%). J is TRBJ1-5 and V is TRBV6-8; 8 bases match TRBD1. The CDR3 extends over 15 amino acids. The germline V gene encodes CDR1 MNHGY and CDR2 SAAAGT. The V and J ends lost 0 bases and 9 bases, in that order; junction bases with no gene match: 7. This chain's CDR3 is CASSYSGQEKLPQHF. For the CDR3, the DNA is TGTGCCAGCAGTTACTCGGGACAGGAAAAACTGCCCCAGCATTTT.

In DNA, the CDR3 is TGTGCCAGCAGACCGGGACCCGGCTCTGGAAACACCATATATTTT. Protein sequence: CASRPGPGSGNTIYF. The chain joins TRBV6-7 to TRBJ1-3, with TRBD1 as a possible D gene (5 bases). TRBV6-7 carries the ORF label, with uncertain function. V gave up 6 bases and J gave up 0 bases, with 12 bases separating them. This CDR3 has 15 residues.

The rearrangement links TRBV19 to TRBJ1-2; 7 bases are a match to TRBD1. CDR3 length: 15 residues. Germline-derived CDR1 and CDR2 are LNHDA and SQIVND (reference sequence). V was clipped by 3 bases and J by 6 bases; unmatched bases: 10. The CDR3 sequence: CASSIARRGTDGYTF. The DNA of the CDR3 is TGTGCCAGTAGTATCGCCCGCAGGGGGACGGATGGCTACACCTTC.

This clone was counted between two and nine times. The chain has TRBV4-1 and TRBJ2-3; 8 bases map to TRBD2. Trimming removed 1 base from V and 6 bases from J; junction bases left unmatched: 6. There are 15 residues in the CDR3. Germline loops: CDR1 MGHRA, CDR2 YSYEKL. CDR3 coding DNA: TGCGCCAGCAGCCAAGGGGCGGGAGGTTCGGATACGCAGTATTTT. Translation: CASSQGAGGSDTQYF.

The chain carries TRBV11-3 and TRBJ2-1; 8 bases fit TRBD2. The CDR3 sequence is 16 residues long. V dropped 0 bases and J dropped 2; count of bases not matched to a gene: 3. The germline gives CDR1 SGHNT, CDR2 YENEEA. CDR3 residues: CASSLDGGRTYNEQFF. The DNA of the CDR3 is TGTGCCAGCAGCTTAGATGGCGGGAGGACCTACAATGAGCAGTTCTTC.

There are a few counts of this clone. CDR3 DNA: TGTGCCAGCAGCGGACGGATGACTGAAGCTTTCTTT. It yields the protein CASSGRMTEAFF. The genes are TRBV6-8 and TRBJ1-1; no clear D. The CDR3 totals 12 residues. V lost 6 bases and J 5 bases, leaving 10 bases between the germline ends. Germline V gene data show CDR1 as MNHGY and CDR2 as SAAAGT.

This clone was observed once. The chain combines TRBV18 with TRBJ1-1; no definite D call. Trimming took 1 base from V and 0 from J, leaving 3 bases between them. The CDR3 sequence is 13 residues long. From germline, CDR1 is KGHSH and CDR2 LQKENI. In DNA, the CDR3 is TGTGCCAGCTCACCACAGATGAACACTGAAGCTTTCTTT. Translated, it gives CASSPQMNTEAFF.

The rearrangement uses TRBV11-3 and TRBJ2-5; D is perhaps TRBD2 (5 bases). This CDR3 comprises 15 residues. V dropped 2 bases and J dropped 1 base, with 11 bases sitting between them. Germline V lookup: CDR1 SGHNT, CDR2 YENEEA. CDR3 residues: CASSLLAVPQETQYF. The CDR3 bases are TGTGCCAGCAGCTTACTAGCCGTTCCCCAAGAGACCCAGTACTTC.

J is TRBJ2-1 and V is TRBV2; a possible D gene is TRBD2 (6 bases). The CDR3 spans 13 residues. The ends were cut back, 11 bases at V and 5 bases at J, with 16 bases in the middle. CDR1 and CDR2 from the germline V gene are SNHLY and FYNNEI. The CDR3 DNA sequence: TGTGCCGGCGGGAAGACGTCCGACAATGAGCAGTTCTTC. This translates into CAGGKTSDNEQFF. The complete variable domain, with remaining parts taken from reference TRBV2 and TRBJ2-1, reads EPEVTQTPSHQVTQMGQEVILRCVPISNHLYFYWYRQILGQKVEFLVSFYNNEISEKSEIFDDQFSVERPDGSNFTLKIRSTKLEDSAMYFCAGGKTSDNEQFFGPGTRLTVL.

There are a few counts of this clone. This chain uses TRBV6-8 with TRBJ2-1; D may correspond to TRBD1 or TRBD2 (5 bases each). This CDR3 is built from 14 residues. Trimming cost V 0 bases and J 7 bases, with 10 bases left between them. The germline CDR1 and CDR2 sequences are MNHGY and SAAAGT. The DNA for the CDR3 is TGTGCCAGCAGTTACTCGGGACCTAGAAATGAGCAGTTCTTC. Translated, it gives CASSYSGPRNEQFF.

This clone was picked up one time. CDR3 sequence: CASSEGTVLSSYNEQFF. The CDR3 bases are TGCGCCAGCAGTGAAGGGACAGTTTTGAGCTCCTACAATGAGCAGTTCTTC. The gene calls are TRBV10-1 and TRBJ2-1; TRBD1 agrees at 7 bases. V shed 3 bases, J shed 0 bases, and the junction held 8 bases outside the gene matches. Germline V gene data show CDR1 as WNHNN and CDR2 as SYGVQD (reference sequence). The CDR3 extends over 17 amino acids.

J is TRBJ2-1 and V is TRBV18, with D hard to call. Germline V gene sequence: CDR1 KGHSH, CDR2 LQKENI. This CDR3 is built from 14 residues. Trimming cost V 4 bases and J 5 bases, with 12 bases left between them. CDR3 sequence (DNA): TGTGCCAGCTCACAACTCGGACGAGACAATGAGCAGTTCTTC. It encodes CASSQLGRDNEQFF.

V gene TRBV18 combines with J gene TRBJ2-7; 10 bases are a match to TRBD1. V trimming: 4 bases; J trimming: 0 bases; junction bases outside the gene matches: 9. Germline V CDR1 and CDR2: KGHSH, LQKENI. The CDR3 is made up of 17 amino acids. In DNA form, the CDR3 reads TGTGCCAGCTCACATAATCCGGGACAGGGGAACTCCTACGAGCAGTACTTC. Its translation: CASSHNPGQGNSYEQYF.